The 10 T cell receptor beta chains given below trace back to one sample, sequenced in a study of human T cells and chemical hapten exposure. Time point of the sample: patch test 1, 2 weeks after DPC sensitization. Noted treatment: therapeutic diphenylcyclopropenone sensitization with weekly scalp DPC. TCRdb analysed the RACE reads with MiXCR anew, one entry per CDR3 protein. The data hold roughly 180,000 distinct CDR3 sequences, with approximately 20% observed a single time. Here the sequenced sample was whole blood, taken in connection with sensitization to the hapten diphenylcyclopropenone (DPC). The receptor set was obtained from a woman aged 45-65 years with alopecia areata. Some clones in this sample may be carry-over from other donors' samples.

The CDR3 protein is CSVLTGGSAGELFF. The CDR3 DNA sequence: TGCAGCGTTCTGACAGGGGGATCGGCCGGGGAGCTGTTTTTT. This sequence joins TRBV29-1 and TRBJ2-2; 9 bases align to TRBD1. V shed 5 bases, J shed 6 bases, and the junction held 7 bases outside the gene matches. The germline CDR1 and CDR2 sequences are SQVTM and ANQGSEA. The CDR3 loop spans 14 amino acids.

This clonotype occurred a few times. The chain joins TRBV29-1 to TRBJ2-5; a possible D gene is TRBD2 (5 bases). CDR1 is SQVTM, CDR2 ANQGSEA, per germline. The CDR3 is 14 amino acids. V gave up 0 bases and J gave up 5 bases, with 13 bases separating them. The DNA of the CDR3 is TGCAGCGTTGAAGATCCGGGTTGGGAGGAGACCCAGTACTTC. Translation gives CSVEDPGWEETQYF.

The sample holds many counts of this clonotype. V is TRBV7-6 and J is TRBJ2-1; 16 nucleotides match TRBD2. Unmatched junction bases numbered 11, after V lost 4 bases and J lost 8 bases. This CDR3 has 18 amino acids. The germline V gene has CDR1 SGHVS and CDR2 FNYEAQ. The CDR3 sequence: CASSYPEGLAGGLYEQFF. In DNA form, the CDR3 reads TGTGCCAGCAGCTACCCAGAGGGACTAGCGGGAGGGCTCTATGAGCAGTTCTTC.

This clonotype has a handful of counts. The chain joins TRBV7-3 to TRBJ2-1; 9 nucleotides agree with TRBD2. CDR1 and CDR2 from the germline V gene are SGHTA and FQGTGA. V trimming: 4 bases; J trimming: 9 bases; junction bases outside the gene matches: 10. This CDR3 region has 15 residues. The CDR3 spells CASSSSSGARGEQFF. The CDR3 DNA is TGTGCCAGCAGCTCCTCTAGCGGGGCACGGGGTGAGCAGTTCTTC.

The chain carries TRBV20-1 and TRBJ2-3; 7 nucleotides match TRBD2. From germline, CDR1 is DFQATT and CDR2 SNEGSKA (reference sequence). V dropped 6 bases and J dropped 5; count of bases not matched to a gene: 11. The CDR3 totals 14 residues. This CDR3 reads CSAHLADHIDTQYF. DNA for the CDR3: TGCAGTGCCCACCTAGCGGACCACATAGATACGCAGTATTTT.

The chain couples TRBV25-1 to TRBJ2-3; TRBD1 is a possible D gene (6 bases). Germline-derived CDR1 and CDR2 are MGHDK and SYGVNS. The V and J ends lost 4 bases and 4 bases respectively, with 21 bases between them. This CDR3 has 17 amino acids. The CDR3 DNA follows: TGTGCCAGCAGTGGCCTACCCGGGACACATCCCCCAGATACGCAGTATTTT. Its protein is CASSGLPGTHPPDTQYF.

The chain has TRBV6-2 or TRBV6-3 and TRBJ2-1, with D unresolved. The CDR3 spans 12 residues. Germline V gives CDR1 MNHEY, CDR2 SVGEGT. Trimming removed 5 bases at V and 6 bases at J, with 8 bases between. The CDR3 DNA follows: TGTGCCAGCAGTCAAATAATCAATGAGCAGTTCTTC. Translated: CASSQIINEQFF.

The chain couples TRBV20-1 to TRBJ2-3, with D perhaps TRBD1 (6 bases). There are 16 residues in the CDR3. The V and J ends lost 7 bases and 0 bases respectively, with 20 bases between them. CDR1 and CDR2 (germline): DFQATT, SNEGSKA (reference sequence). CDR3 sequence reads: CSVGVPGHPSTDTQYF. The CDR3 region has the DNA TGCAGTGTCGGTGTTCCGGGACACCCTAGCACAGATACGCAGTATTTT.

V usage is TRBV7-2 and J usage is TRBJ1-5; the D gene is possibly TRBD1 (5 bases). The germline V gene encodes CDR1 SGHTA and CDR2 FQGNSA. This CDR3 contains 16 residues. V was shortened by 1 base and J by 2 bases, with 12 bases between the two germline ends. The CDR3 here is CASSLVGGTGNQPQHF. The CDR3 bases are TGTGCCAGCAGCTTAGTTGGGGGAACGGGCAATCAGCCCCAGCATTTT.

The CDR3 DNA sequence: TGCAGCGTTTCGGGTATTACAGGGAGCTCCTACAATGAGCAGTTCTTC. Translating it yields CSVSGITGSSYNEQFF. The V and J genes are TRBV29-1 and TRBJ2-1, with D tentatively TRBD1 (6 bases). V was shortened by 5 bases and J by 0 bases, with 17 bases between the two germline ends. The CDR3 has 16 residues. Germline V gene sequence: CDR1 SQVTM, CDR2 ANQGSEA.